This entry lists 8 T cell receptor beta chains sequenced from one sample in a study of T cells in Graves' hyperthyroidism and ophthalmopathy. Researchers amplified the TCR beta CDR3 regions from RNA transcripts. The primer set for the first-round RT-PCR of the TCR CDR3 was HTBI. TCRdb re-called the multiplex PCR reads through MiXCR, storing one row per CDR3 protein. The sample gives some 620,000 distinct CDR3 sequences, around 16% of which show up once; approximately 3.9% is in the top ten. The sample consisted of blood. Source of these receptors: a woman under 40 with Graves' hyperthyroidism.

This clonotype was recorded at least ten times. The genes are TRBV13 and TRBJ2-7; D is unclear. The CDR3 covers 14 residues. V was clipped by 5 bases and J by 5 bases, with 16 bases between them. Germline V gives CDR1 PRHDT, CDR2 FYEKMQ (reference sequence). This CDR3 is CASSRAGTTDEQYF. CDR3 DNA: TGTGCCAGCAGCCGTGCCGGCACTACCGACGAGCAGTACTTC.

V is TRBV20-1 and J is TRBJ1-3; D possibly corresponds to TRBD1 (5 bases). Germline CDR1 reads DFQATT; CDR2 reads SNEGSKA (reference sequence). With 6 bases removed from V and 8 bases from J, the gap between germline ends came to 20 bases. This CDR3 has 14 amino acids. The CDR3 protein is CSASRDLIEDTIYF. CDR3 in DNA: TGCAGTGCGAGCCGGGACCTAATAGAGGACACCATATATTTT.

V gene TRBV27 combines with J gene TRBJ2-2, with 12 bases matching TRBD2. The CDR3 has 18 residues. Germline CDR1 reads MNHEY; CDR2 reads SMNVEV (reference sequence). V gave up 1 base and J gave up 5 bases; unmatched junction bases: 8. In DNA, the CDR3 is TGTGCCAGCAGTTTATTCGGACGACTAGCGGGAGAAACCGGGGAGCTGTTTTTT. Protein product: CASSLFGRLAGETGELFF.

This clonotype has ten or more counts. The chain couples TRBV7-2 to TRBJ2-7; 8 positions agree with TRBD1. With V trimmed by 5 bases and J by 1 base, 1 base remained unmatched. This CDR3 contains 13 residues. Germline CDR1 and CDR2: SGHTA and FQGNSA. The chain's CDR3 is CASSRDRSYEQYF. The CDR3 nucleotides read TGTGCCAGCAGCCGGGACAGGTCCTACGAGCAGTACTTC.

This clonotype was counted many times. The chain couples TRBV11-2 to TRBJ2-7, with a tentative D call TRBD1 (6 bases). This CDR3 contains 15 residues. V was pared by 1 base and J by 6 bases, with 16 bases between. CDR1 and CDR2 (germline): SGHAT, FQNNGV. CDR3 in amino acids: CASSLAGTRFGEQYF. The DNA for the CDR3 is TGTGCCAGCAGCTTAGCAGGGACAAGGTTCGGCGAGCAGTACTTC.

This clonotype was picked up a small number of times. The chain is built from TRBV20-1 and TRBJ1-1; D is uncertain. This CDR3 contains 14 residues. Deletions cut 0 bases from V and 0 bases from J, with 8 bases between. CDR1 and CDR2 (germline): DFQATT, SNEGSKA (reference sequence). The CDR3 protein is CSARDFRVNTEAFF. The CDR3, as DNA: TGCAGTGCTAGAGATTTCAGAGTGAACACTGAAGCTTTCTTT.

At least ten counts were recorded for this clonotype. V usage is TRBV5-1 and J usage is TRBJ1-2, with TRBD1 as a possible D gene (6 bases). Germline CDR1 and CDR2: SGHRS and YFSETQ. V gave up 3 bases and J gave up 2 bases, with 11 bases separating them. The CDR3 contains 14 residues. CDR3 sequence: CASSSSRGNYGYTF. Written as DNA, the CDR3 is TGCGCCAGCAGCTCCTCTAGGGGGAACTATGGCTACACCTTC.

The sample holds many counts of this clonotype. This chain links TRBV20-1 with TRBJ2-7; no definite D call. CDR3 length: 14 residues. Germline V gives CDR1 DFQATT, CDR2 SNEGSKA (reference sequence). The V gene lost 6 bases and the J gene lost 6 bases, with 21 bases spanning the gap. CDR3 bases: TGCAGTGCCGCCCTTGCCATGATAGCCCCCGAGCAGTACTTC. This gives the protein CSAALAMIAPEQYF.